Listed below are T cell receptor beta chains from one sample, sequenced in a study of blood T cell repertoires in COVID-19. The protocol was immunoSEQ multiplex PCR, while the TCRdb copy is restricted to in-frame clones and leaves out a portion. The sample lists some 220,000 clones; approximately 85% were seen once. The specimen was peripheral blood. These TCRs come from a man aged 50-60 years with acute or convalescent COVID-19. CDR3s include the opening cysteine and the closing phenylalanine or tryptophan. The D gene is left open where the match is weak. Clone size is stated in some rows and not others, as once, few, many or a class when expanded.

TRBJ2-2 16 TRBD2 TRBV6-6 - TGTGCCAGCAGTTACCTGACTAGCGGGAGCACCGGGGAGCTGTTTTTT CASSYLTSGSTGELFF
TRBJ2-3 17 TRBD2 TRBV11-3 - TGTGCCAGCAGCTTAGGGGCCGGGACTAGCGGGACAGATACGCAGTATTTT CASSLGAGTSGTDTQYF
TRBJ2-3 15 TRBD2 TRBV3-1/TRBV3-2 - TGTGCCAGCAGCGGTAGCGGGGCCCGATGGGATACGCAGTATTTT CASSGSGARWDTQYF
TRBJ1-1 14 TRBD1 TRBV29-1 - TGCAGCGTTGTGGGCGGGACAGTGAACACTGAAGCTTTCTTT CSVVGGTVNTEAFF
TRBJ2-5 12 TRBD2 TRBV29-1 few TGCAGCGGGTTGGCGGGAGGTGAGACCCAGTACTTC CSGLAGGETQYF
TRBJ2-7 15 - TRBV15 few TGTGCCACCAGCAGACCCACCGGGAACTCCTACGAGCAGTACTTC CATSRPTGNSYEQYF
TRBJ1-3 15 TRBD1 TRBV7-8 - TGTGCCAGCAGCTTAGTACAGGGGTCTGGAAACACCATATATTTT CASSLVQGSGNTIYF
TRBJ2-7 12 TRBD2 TRBV10-2 - TGCGCCAGCAGGACTAGCGGCTACGAGCAGTACTTC CASRTSGYEQYF
TRBJ2-3 16 - TRBV7-6 - TGTGCCAGCAGCTCCTACGGGGAACGAGACACAGATACGCAGTATTTT CASSSYGERDTDTQYF
TRBJ1-4 17 - TRBV7-3 - TGTGCCAGCAGCTCGCAGACAGGCCTAGAGTCTAATGAAAAACTGTTTTTT CASSSQTGLESNEKLFF
TRBJ2-7 12 TRBD1 TRBV7-8 - TGTGCCAGCAGTAGGGACAGGGCCGAGCAGTACTTC CASSRDRAEQYF
TRBJ1-1 15 TRBD1 TRBV28 - TGTGCCAGCAGACCACTCAGGGGGCGATACACTGAAGCTTTCTTT CASRPLRGRYTEAFF
TRBJ2-5 14 - TRBV6-1 - TGTGCCAGCAGTGATCAGGACTATCGAGAGACCCAGTACTTC CASSDQDYRETQYF
TRBJ1-2 14 TRBD1 TRBV5-1 - TGCGCCAGCAGTGGGGACAGTTCTAACTATGGCTACACCTTC CASSGDSSNYGYTF
TRBJ1-1 14 - TRBV10-1 - TGCGCCAGCAGTGAGTACGGCGGGAACACTGAAGCTTTCTTT CASSEYGGNTEAFF
TRBJ1-2 17 TRBD1 TRBV7-8 once TGTGCCAGCAGCTCCCCGGACAGGGGGCCTAGGATGTATGGCTACACCTTC CASSSPDRGPRMYGYTF
TRBJ2-1 16 TRBD2 TRBV10-3 few TGTGCCATCAGTGCGAGACTAGCGGCCCAGGGGGATGAGCAGTTCTTC CAISARLAAQGDEQFF
TRBJ1-6 15 TRBD1 TRBV5-4 - TGTGCCAGCAGGGGCGGGGACAGGGGTAATTCACCCCTCCACTTT CASRGGDRGNSPLHF
TRBJ2-1 19 - TRBV15 - TGTGCCACCAGCAGCTCACAGGGTTCCCCTTCTAGCTCCTACAATGAGCAGTTCTTC CATSSSQGSPSSSYNEQFF
TRBJ1-5 15 TRBD1 TRBV6-2/TRBV6-3 - TGTGCCAGCAGTTACCTGACAGGGGACTATCAGCCCCAGCATTTT CASSYLTGDYQPQHF
TRBJ2-2 14 - TRBV6-5 few TGTGCCAGCAGATACTTGACAGTGACCGGGGAGCTGTTTTTT CASRYLTVTGELFF
TRBJ2-3 17 TRBD2 TRBV6-4 - TGTGCCAGCAGTGACTCGATAGCGGGAGCTGGCGCAGATACGCAGTATTTT CASSDSIAGAGADTQYF
TRBJ2-7 14 - TRBV5-1 - TGCGCCAGCAGCTTGTACGCGGGACTGGGGGAGCAGTACTTC CASSLYAGLGEQYF
TRBJ1-1 14 TRBD1 TRBV5-1 - TGCGCCAGCACCACACGGACAGGGGAGACTGAAGCTTTCTTT CASTTRTGETEAFF
TRBJ1-4 14 - TRBV4-1 - TGCGCCAGCAGTCACGGGGGGACTAGGGAAAAACTGTTTTTT CASSHGGTREKLFF
TRBJ1-5 18 - TRBV27 few TGTGCCAGCAGTTTTAATCCCACGGAGGGATTTTGTGACCAGCCCCAGCATTTT CASSFNPTEGFCDQPQHF
TRBJ2-3 22 TRBD2 TRBV7-6 - TGTGCCAGCAGCTTAATAACCCCAAATACAATTGGACTAGCGGGGGAGTCAGATACGCAGTATTTT CASSLITPNTIGLAGESDTQYF
TRBJ1-2 13 - TRBV19 - TGTGCCAGCAACCGGGGCCCCGGGAGTGGCTACACCTTC CASNRGPGSGYTF
TRBJ1-1 14 - TRBV7-8 - TGTGCCAGCAGCCCGTCCAGGGGGAACACTGAAGCTTTCTTT CASSPSRGNTEAFF
TRBJ1-2 14 - TRBV18 - TGTGCCAGCTCCCCCTCGGGGGACCAATATGGCTACACCTTC CASSPSGDQYGYTF
TRBJ2-7 13 - TRBV28 - TGTGCCAGCAGCACCTTGGGCTTAGACGAGCAGTACTTC CASSTLGLDEQYF
TRBJ2-3 16 TRBD2 TRBV19 - TGTGCCAGTAGTACCCTAACTAGCGGGGGGATGTATACGCAGTATTTT CASSTLTSGGMYTQYF